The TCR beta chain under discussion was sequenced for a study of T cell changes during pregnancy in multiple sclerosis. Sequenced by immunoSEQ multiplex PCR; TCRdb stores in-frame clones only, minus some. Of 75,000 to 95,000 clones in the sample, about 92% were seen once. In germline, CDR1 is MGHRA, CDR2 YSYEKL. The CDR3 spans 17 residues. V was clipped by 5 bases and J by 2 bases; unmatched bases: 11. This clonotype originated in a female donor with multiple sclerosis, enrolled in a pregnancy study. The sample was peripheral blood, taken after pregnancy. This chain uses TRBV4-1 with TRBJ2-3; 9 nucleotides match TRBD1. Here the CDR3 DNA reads TGCGCCAGCAGCACGCTTCCGGGACAGGGATTCACAGATACGCAGTATTTT. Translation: CASSTLPGQGFTDTQYF.